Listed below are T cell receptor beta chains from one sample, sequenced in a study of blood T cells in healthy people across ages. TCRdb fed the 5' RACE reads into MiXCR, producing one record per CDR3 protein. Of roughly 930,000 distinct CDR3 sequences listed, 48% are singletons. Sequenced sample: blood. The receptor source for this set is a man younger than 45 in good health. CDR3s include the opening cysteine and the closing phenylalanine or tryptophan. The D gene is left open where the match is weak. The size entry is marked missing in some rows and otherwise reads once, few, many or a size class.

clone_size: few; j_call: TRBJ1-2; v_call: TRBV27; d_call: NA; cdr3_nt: TGTGCCAGCAGTTTCTCCCAAGGGGGCTATGGCTACACCTTC; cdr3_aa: CASSFSQGGYGYTF
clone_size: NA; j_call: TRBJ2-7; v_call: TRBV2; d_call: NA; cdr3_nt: TGTGCCAGCGTCCTACAGCTTGCCCAGTACTTC; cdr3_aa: CASVLQLAQYF
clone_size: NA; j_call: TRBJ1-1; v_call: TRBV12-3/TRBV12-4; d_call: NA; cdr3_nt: TGTGCCAGCAGTTCACTTTCGGGGGTAGTCGCTTTCTTT; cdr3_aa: CASSSLSGVVAFF
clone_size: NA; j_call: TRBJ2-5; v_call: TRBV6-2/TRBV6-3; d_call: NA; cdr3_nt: TGTGCCAGCAGTTCCGGCTCGGCCCAGTACTTC; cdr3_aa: CASSSGSAQYF
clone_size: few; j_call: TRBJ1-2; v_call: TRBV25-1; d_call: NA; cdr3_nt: TGTGCCAGCAGTGAACCCCAGGGGTACTATGGCTACACCTTC; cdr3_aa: CASSEPQGYYGYTF
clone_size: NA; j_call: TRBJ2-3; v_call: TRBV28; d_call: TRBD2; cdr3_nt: TGTGCCAGCAGCCTAAGGGGTAGCGGGGGCGGAGATACGCAGTATTTT; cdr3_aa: CASSLRGSGGGDTQYF
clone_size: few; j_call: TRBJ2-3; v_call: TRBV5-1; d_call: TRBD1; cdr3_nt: TGCGCCAGCAGAGAGGACAGGGGAGGTACAGATACGCAGTATTTT; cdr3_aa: CASREDRGGTDTQYF
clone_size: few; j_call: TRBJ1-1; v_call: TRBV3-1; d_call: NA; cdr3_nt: TGTGCCAGCAGGACACTAGGGAACACTGAAGCTTTCTTT; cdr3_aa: CASRTLGNTEAFF
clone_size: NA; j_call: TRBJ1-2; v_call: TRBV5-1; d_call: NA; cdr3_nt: TGCGCCAGCAGCTTGGGAGATAGGGGCTTCGGGGATGGCTACACCTTC; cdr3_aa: CASSLGDRGFGDGYTF
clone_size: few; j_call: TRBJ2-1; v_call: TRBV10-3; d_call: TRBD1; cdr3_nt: TGTGCCATTACGACAGGGGGTGAGCAGTTCTTC; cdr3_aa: CAITTGGEQFF
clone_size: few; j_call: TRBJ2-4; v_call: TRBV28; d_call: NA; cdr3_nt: TGTGCCAGCAGTCGGGCTAGCAATGTGTACAATGAGCAGTACTTC; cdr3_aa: CASSRASNVYNEQYF
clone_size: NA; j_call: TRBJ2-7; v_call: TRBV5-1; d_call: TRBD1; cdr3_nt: TGCGCCAGCAGCTTGACCGGGACAGACGAGCAGTACTTC; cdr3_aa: CASSLTGTDEQYF
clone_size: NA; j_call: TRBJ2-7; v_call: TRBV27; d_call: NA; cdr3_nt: TGTGCCAGCAGTTTATCGATGGGGGCCTACGAGCAGTACTTC; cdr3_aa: CASSLSMGAYEQYF
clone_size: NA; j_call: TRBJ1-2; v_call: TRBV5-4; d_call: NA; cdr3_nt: TGTGCCAGCAGCTTGGCCAACAGGGATGGCTATGGCTACACCTTC; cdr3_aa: CASSLANRDGYGYTF
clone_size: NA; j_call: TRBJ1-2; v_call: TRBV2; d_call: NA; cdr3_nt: TGTGCCAGCAGTGAAACGGGGGAGATAGGAGGCTACACCTTC; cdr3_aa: CASSETGEIGGYTF
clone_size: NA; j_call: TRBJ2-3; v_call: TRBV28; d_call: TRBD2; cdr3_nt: TGTGCCAGCAGTCCCCTAGCGGGGCGGGGAGATACGCAGTATTTT; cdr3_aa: CASSPLAGRGDTQYF